This record concerns one TCR beta chain sequence. Its antigen is not identified. This sample was taken from a study of shared clonotypes between healthy human individuals. With 2 bases clipped from V and 0 bases from J, the junction kept 14 bases outside the gene matches. The CDR3 runs to 20 residues. Germline V gives CDR1 SGHTS, CDR2 YDEGEE. The table came from immunoSEQ multiplex PCR; TCRdb's copy has only in-frame clones and leaves some out. The sample has approximately 1,000,000 clones; around 78% are singletons. Overall study findings and caveats: Sorted-subset sequencing, rarefaction showed, was incomplete despite large depth. In contrast to clonotypes shared by all four donors, non-shared clonotypes had lower generation probabilities.

The chain uses TRBV5-8 and TRBJ2-6; TRBD1 matches at 7 bases. The source material was memory CD4+ T cells from PBMCs. Subset noted: CD45RA-negative fraction. This sequence originates from a man aged 18 to 30 in good health. Some clones in this sample may be carry-over from other donors' samples. This chain's CDR3 is CASSLRLDRPTPSGANVLTF. The DNA for the CDR3 is TGTGCCAGCAGCTTACGCCTGGACAGGCCGACACCCTCTGGGGCCAACGTCCTGACTTTC. The entire variable domain, with the rest obtained from reference TRBV5-8 and TRBJ2-6, is as follows: EAGVTQSPTHLIKTRGQQATLRCSPISGHTSVYWYQQALGLGLQFLLWYDEGEERNRGNFPPRFSGRQFPNYSSELNVNALELEDSALYLCASSLRLDRPTPSGANVLTFGAGSRLTVL.